This record looks at one TCR beta chain sequence and its context. Antigen specificity is unknown. The TCR beta libraries were generated through quantitative 5'-RACE incorporating molecular barcodes. MiXCR, applied by TCRdb to the 5' RACE reads, yields one record per CDR3 protein. The sample comprises roughly 230,000 distinct CDR3 sequences, 15% to 20% of which are singletons, and under 40% rests with the top ten. This entry comes from a study of CD8 T cells in ankylosing spondylitis. Whole-study findings and limits: Clones linked to disease were reported to show significant enrichment in matched ankylosing spondylitis synovial fluid.

Germline CDR1 LNHDA, CDR2 SQIVND (reference sequence). CDR3 length equals 15 residues. Trimming removed 7 bases at V and 1 base at J, with 14 bases between. The chain is built from TRBV19 and TRBJ1-5; TRBD1 might be the D (5 bases). This receptor was obtained from a male donor with ankylosing spondylitis or in good health (not recorded which). Material for sequencing was blood, either unsorted or a sorted T cell fraction (not recorded which). The CDR3 region is CASTDYGGSNQPQHF. CDR3 DNA: TGTGCCAGTACCGACTACGGGGGAAGCAATCAGCCCCAGCATTTT. Variable domain in full (rest from reference TRBV19 and TRBJ1-5): DGGITQSPKYLFRKEGQNVTLSCEQNLNHDAMYWYRQDPGQGLRLIYYSQIVNDFQKGDIAEGYSVSREKKESFPLTVTSAQKNPTAFYLCASTDYGGSNQPQHFGDGTRLSIL.